The subject of this entry is one TCR beta chain. The antigen is not known. In the PCR, 60 Vbeta and 13 Jbeta primers were used. The assay was immunoSEQ multiplex PCR, and TCRdb's table has in-frame clones only and misses some. The table shows about 200,000 clones, with around 85% occurring only once. With V trimmed by 4 bases and J by 5 bases, 6 bases remained unmatched. The CDR3 runs 14 residues. CDR1 is SGHAT, CDR2 FQDESV, per germline (reference sequence). The data originate from a study of cytomegalovirus exposure and HLA in healthy donors. Study details: The early release's HLA-typed donors yielded some 85 million unique TCRs. General study results and limits: A missense DCLRE1C variant was associated with V- and J-gene trimming of TCR beta chains in a later analysis, and an independent cohort replicated the association.

The receptor comes from a woman aged 50 to 65 in good health and CMV-seronegative. The rearrangement uses TRBV11-1 and TRBJ1-2, with 8 bases fitting TRBD1. The sample was PBMCs. The CDR3 is CASSSGQDLYGYTF. CDR3 sequence (DNA): TGTGCCAGCAGCTCGGGACAGGATCTGTATGGCTACACCTTC.